Each of the 19 T cell receptor beta chains below was sequenced from the same sample in a study of OX40 agonist ivuxolimab in advanced cancers. Assay: immunoSEQ multiplex PCR; the TCRdb copy retains only in-frame clones and omits some. The table lists 75,000 to 100,000 clones, roughly 84% of them singletons. Here the sequenced sample was CD4+ or CD8+ T cells sorted from blood, taken in a trial of the OX40 agonist ivuxolimab. The origin of the receptors is an adult with an advanced solid tumor such as melanoma, head and neck, liver or kidney cancer.

This chain connects TRBV15 to TRBJ1-1, with D possibly TRBD1 on 5 matching bases. Per germline, CDR1 LNHNV and CDR2 YYDKDF (reference sequence). This CDR3 region has 16 residues. V was cut by 0 bases and J by 6 bases, with 17 bases left in between. This CDR3 reads CATSRDRAGSTAEAFF. The CDR3 DNA is TGTGCCACCAGCAGAGATAGGGCAGGGAGTACGGCTGAAGCTTTCTTT.

In DNA, the CDR3 is TGTGCCAGTAGTATAGAACCAGCGGGGGAGTATGAGCAGTTCTTC. This translates into CASSIEPAGEYEQFF. This rearrangement joins TRBV19 to TRBJ2-1, with 8 bases lining up with TRBD2. The CDR3 extends over 15 amino acids. The V gene's germline CDR1 is LNHDA and CDR2 SQIVND (reference sequence). The V segment lost 0 bases and the J segment 8 bases; nucleotides outside the gene matches: 6.

The chain carries TRBV10-1 and TRBJ1-1, with a tentative D call TRBD1 (5 bases). With 6 bases removed from V and 1 base from J, the gap between germline ends came to 12 bases. Germline values: CDR1 WNHNN, CDR2 SYGVQD (reference sequence). This CDR3 region has 14 residues. CDR3 residues: CASSPGRGNTEAFF. CDR3 nucleotides: TGCGCCAGCAGCCCGGGACGGGGGAACACTGAAGCTTTCTTT.

This clone was seen more than once but under ten times. The V and J genes are TRBV10-3 and TRBJ2-3; 8 nucleotides match TRBD2. With 11 bases clipped from V and 2 bases from J, the junction kept 6 bases outside the gene matches. Germline CDR1 reads ENHRY; CDR2 reads SYGVKD. The CDR3 sequence is 13 residues long. This CDR3 is CAGRRGDTDTQYF. The CDR3 DNA sequence: TGTGCCGGCCGGCGGGGGGACACAGATACGCAGTATTTT.

The V call is TRBV5-6, the J call TRBJ2-7, with D maybe TRBD2 (6 bases). Deletions cut 4 bases from V and 2 bases from J, with 13 bases between. CDR1 and CDR2 (germline): SGHDT, YYEEEE. CDR3 length equals 14 residues. The CDR3, as DNA: TGTGCCAGCAGCCGGGGGTCGAGGCCCTACGAGCAGTACGTC. This sequence encodes CASSRGSRPYEQYV.

The chain carries TRBV25-1 and TRBJ2-5; no firm D call. Per germline, CDR1 MGHDK and CDR2 SYGVNS. The CDR3 runs to 10 residues. The V end was cut by 7 bases, the J end by 7 bases, with 7 bases between. The CDR3 DNA reads TGTGCCAGCATGTCGGGGACCCAGTACTTC. Amino acids: CASMSGTQYF.

The rearrangement links TRBV7-3 to TRBJ1-6, with 8 bases matching TRBD1. Looked up from germline, CDR1 is SGHTA and CDR2 is FQGTGA. The CDR3 runs 15 residues. The J segment lost 10 bases and the V segment lost 4 bases, leaving 9 bases of the junction unmatched. The CDR3 region is CASSSAGGAGSPLHF. The CDR3 DNA reads TGTGCCAGCAGCTCGGCAGGGGGCGCAGGGTCACCCCTCCACTTT.

By frequency in the sample, this clone is medium-sized (0.01 to 0.1%). This chain joins TRBV6-6 and TRBJ2-7; D is possibly TRBD1 or TRBD2 (6 bases each). The V end was cut by 2 bases, the J end by 6 bases, with 8 bases between. Germline V CDR1 and CDR2: MNHNY, SVGAGI (reference sequence). This CDR3 has 12 residues. CDR3 protein: CASSYKGGEQYV. CDR3 DNA: TGTGCCAGCAGTTACAAGGGGGGCGAGCAGTACGTC.

The V and J genes are TRBV30 and TRBJ2-1, with D perhaps TRBD2 (5 bases). The V end lost 5 bases, the J end lost 3 bases, and 17 bases lay between the germline ends. Germline V gives CDR1 GTSNPN, CDR2 SVGIG (reference sequence). The CDR3 sequence is 15 residues long. CDR3 DNA: TGTGCCTGGTCCCCCGGATTTCGGGGCTACAATGAGCAGTTCTTC. This sequence encodes CAWSPGFRGYNEQFF.

V is TRBV5-1 and J is TRBJ1-1; D is ambiguous. V was trimmed by 2 bases and J by 4 bases, leaving 12 bases between them. Germline CDR1 SGHRS, CDR2 YFSETQ. This CDR3 spans 14 amino acids. The CDR3 spells CASSFGPEGTEAFF. Here the CDR3 DNA reads TGCGCCAGCAGCTTCGGCCCGGAGGGCACTGAAGCTTTCTTT.

There are a few counts of this clone. V usage is TRBV6-5 and J usage is TRBJ1-2, with D possibly being TRBD1 (6 bases). The V and J ends lost 0 bases and 6 bases respectively, with 11 bases between them. This CDR3 spans 14 amino acids. Germline values: CDR1 MNHEY, CDR2 SVGAGI. Written as DNA, the CDR3 is TGTGCCAGCAGTTACTCGACAGGTTCTGATGGCTACACCTTC. Amino acids: CASSYSTGSDGYTF.

In this sample, this clone turned up once. This rearrangement joins TRBV11-2 to TRBJ2-7, with TRBD2 as a possible D gene (5 bases). The V gene's germline CDR1 is SGHAT and CDR2 FQNNGV. Trimming removed 1 base from V and 3 bases from J, with 13 bases in between. The length of the CDR3 is 15 residues. CDR3 in amino acids: CASSLGADSLYEQYF. CDR3 bases: TGTGCCAGCAGCTTAGGGGCGGACTCACTCTACGAGCAGTACTTC. Based on the CDR3 plus reference TRBV11-2 and TRBJ2-7, the full variable domain is EAGVAQSPRYKIIEKRQSVAFWCNPISGHATLYWYQQILGQGPKLLIQFQNNGVVDDSQLPKDRFSAERLKGVDSTLKIQPAKLEDSAVYLCASSLGADSLYEQYFGPGTRLTVT.

The V and J genes are TRBV6-5 and TRBJ1-3, with TRBD1 matching 7 bases. CDR1 MNHEY and CDR2 SVGAGI come from the germline V gene. The trim removed 7 bases at V and 2 bases at J, leaving 2 bases unmatched. The CDR3 contains 13 residues. The DNA for the CDR3 is TGTGCCAGCATTCAGGGGGCTGGAAACACCATATATTTT. This codes for CASIQGAGNTIYF.

V and J are TRBV4-2 and TRBJ2-5; TRBD2 matches at 13 bases. Germline CDR1 reads LGHNA; CDR2 reads YNFKEQ. Losses at the gene ends were 2 bases for V and 5 bases for J; bases not matched to a gene: 11. The CDR3 is 18 amino acids. The CDR3 spells CASSQPGLAGWGPETQYF. CDR3 DNA sequence: TGTGCCAGCAGCCAACCGGGACTAGCGGGATGGGGCCCGGAGACCCAGTACTTC.

This chain uses TRBV5-6 with TRBJ2-3; TRBD1 matches at 8 bases. Germline loops: CDR1 SGHDT, CDR2 YYEEEE. The CDR3 sequence is 16 residues long. The ends lost 4 bases at V and 0 bases at J; junction bases unmatched: 7. The CDR3 spells CASSMGQVFSTDTQYF. The CDR3 DNA reads as TGTGCCAGCAGCATGGGACAGGTGTTTAGCACAGATACGCAGTATTTT.

The sample holds one count of this clone. The chain recombines TRBV6-6 with TRBJ1-3; the D gene is possibly TRBD1 (6 bases). V was shortened by 6 bases and J by 6 bases, with 9 bases between the two germline ends. Germline V gene lookup returns CDR1 MNHNY and CDR2 SVGAGI (reference sequence). The CDR3 loop spans 12 amino acids. CDR3 sequence reads: CASRGGQNTIYF. The CDR3 nucleotides read TGTGCCAGCAGGGGGGGACAAAACACCATATATTTT.

The CDR3 coding sequence is TGTGCCAGTAGTATTTCCTCTGCGGATGAAAAACTGTTTTTT. It specifies CASSISSADEKLFF. This sequence joins TRBV19 and TRBJ1-4; D not certain. V was trimmed by 3 bases and J by 6 bases, leaving 11 bases between them. CDR3 length: 14 amino acids. Germline CDR1 reads LNHDA; CDR2 reads SQIVND (reference sequence).

The sample holds one count of this clone. This chain joins TRBV19 and TRBJ2-5; 10 positions match TRBD2. The CDR3 is made up of 14 amino acids. After removal of 8 bases from V and 2 bases from J, the junction contained 5 bases not matched to a gene. CDR1 is LNHDA, CDR2 SQIVND, per germline (reference sequence). The CDR3 loop is CASSLAGRQETQYF. CDR3 nucleotides: TGTGCCAGTTCACTAGCGGGGCGGCAAGAGACCCAGTACTTC.

This clone came up many times. The gene calls are TRBV19 and TRBJ2-7, with D perhaps TRBD2 (6 bases). CDR3 length equals 17 residues. Germline assignment: CDR1 LNHDA and CDR2 SQIVND (reference sequence). The V and J ends lost 3 bases and 4 bases respectively, with 22 bases between them. CDR3 region: CASSMEAGSHLGYEQYF. CDR3 coding DNA: TGTGCCAGTAGTATGGAGGCGGGGTCCCACCTTGGTTACGAGCAGTACTTC.